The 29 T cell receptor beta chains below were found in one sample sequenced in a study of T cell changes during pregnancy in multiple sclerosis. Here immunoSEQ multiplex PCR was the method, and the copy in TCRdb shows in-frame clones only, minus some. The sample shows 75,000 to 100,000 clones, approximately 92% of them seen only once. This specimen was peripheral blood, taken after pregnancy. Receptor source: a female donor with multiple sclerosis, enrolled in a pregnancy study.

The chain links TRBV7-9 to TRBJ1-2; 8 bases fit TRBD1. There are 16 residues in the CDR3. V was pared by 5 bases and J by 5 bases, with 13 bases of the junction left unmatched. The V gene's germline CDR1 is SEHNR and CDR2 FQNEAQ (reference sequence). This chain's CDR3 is CASSHDWDRSNYGYTF. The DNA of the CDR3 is TGTGCCAGCAGCCATGATTGGGACAGGAGCAATTATGGCTACACCTTC.

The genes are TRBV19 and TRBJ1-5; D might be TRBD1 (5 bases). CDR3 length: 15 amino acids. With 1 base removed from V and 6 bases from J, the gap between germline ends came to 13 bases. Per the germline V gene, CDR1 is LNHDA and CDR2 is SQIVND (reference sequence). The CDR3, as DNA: TGTGCCAGTAGTATAGGGGGGGGTGCAGCTCAGCCCCAGCATTTT. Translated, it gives CASSIGGGAAQPQHF.

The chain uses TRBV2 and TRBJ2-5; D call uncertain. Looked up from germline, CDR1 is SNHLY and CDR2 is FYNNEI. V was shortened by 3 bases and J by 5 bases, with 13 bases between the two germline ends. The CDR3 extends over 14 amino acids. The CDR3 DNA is TGTGCCAGCAGTGACAGCCGGCGGATGGAGACCCAGTACTTC. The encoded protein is CASSDSRRMETQYF.

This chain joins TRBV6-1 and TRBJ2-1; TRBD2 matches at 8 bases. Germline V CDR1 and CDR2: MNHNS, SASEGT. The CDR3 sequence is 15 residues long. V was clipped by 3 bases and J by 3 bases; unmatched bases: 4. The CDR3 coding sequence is TGTGCCAGCAGTGAGTCCAGCGGGGGCTACAATGAGCAGTTCTTC. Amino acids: CASSESSGGYNEQFF.

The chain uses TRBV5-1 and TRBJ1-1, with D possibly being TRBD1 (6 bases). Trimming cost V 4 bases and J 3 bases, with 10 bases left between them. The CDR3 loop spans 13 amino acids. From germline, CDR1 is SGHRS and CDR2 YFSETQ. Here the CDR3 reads CASSLRQDTEAFF. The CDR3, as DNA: TGCGCCAGCAGCCTTAGACAGGACACTGAAGCTTTCTTT. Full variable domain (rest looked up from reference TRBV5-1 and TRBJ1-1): KAGVTQTPRYLIKTRGQQVTLSCSPISGHRSVSWYQQTPGQGLQFLFEYFSETQRNKGNFPGRFSGRQFSNSRSEMNVSTLELGDSALYLCASSLRQDTEAFFGQGTRLTVV.

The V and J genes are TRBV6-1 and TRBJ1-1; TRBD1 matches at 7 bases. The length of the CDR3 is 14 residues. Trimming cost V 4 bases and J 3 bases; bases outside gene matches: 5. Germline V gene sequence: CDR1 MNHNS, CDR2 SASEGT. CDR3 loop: CASSAGDRDTEAFF. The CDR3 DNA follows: TGTGCCAGCAGTGCGGGGGACAGAGACACTGAAGCTTTCTTT.

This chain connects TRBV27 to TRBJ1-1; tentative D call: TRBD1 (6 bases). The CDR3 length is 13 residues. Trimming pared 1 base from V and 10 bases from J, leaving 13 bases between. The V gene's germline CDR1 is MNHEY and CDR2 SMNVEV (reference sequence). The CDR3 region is CASSLYQGMGAFF. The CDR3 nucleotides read TGTGCCAGCAGTTTATATCAGGGGATGGGAGCTTTCTTT.

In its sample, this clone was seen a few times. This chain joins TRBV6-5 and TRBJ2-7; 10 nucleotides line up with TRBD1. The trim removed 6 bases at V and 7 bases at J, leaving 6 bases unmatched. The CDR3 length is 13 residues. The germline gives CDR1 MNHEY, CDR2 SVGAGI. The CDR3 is CASRRDRGWEQYF. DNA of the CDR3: TGTGCCAGCAGGAGGGACAGGGGTTGGGAGCAGTACTTC.

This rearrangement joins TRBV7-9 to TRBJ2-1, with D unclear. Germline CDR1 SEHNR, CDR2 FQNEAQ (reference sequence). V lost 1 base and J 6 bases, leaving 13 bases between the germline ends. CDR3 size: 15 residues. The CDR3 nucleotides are TGTGCCAGCAGCTTAGTACTGGTCCCGCCCAATGAGCAGTTCTTC. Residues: CASSLVLVPPNEQFF.

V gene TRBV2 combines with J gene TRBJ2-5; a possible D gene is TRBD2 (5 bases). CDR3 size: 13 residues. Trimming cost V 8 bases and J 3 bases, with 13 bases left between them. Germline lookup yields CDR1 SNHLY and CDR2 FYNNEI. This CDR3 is CASAGETEETQYF. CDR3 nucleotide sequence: TGTGCCAGCGCCGGGGAGACGGAAGAGACCCAGTACTTC.

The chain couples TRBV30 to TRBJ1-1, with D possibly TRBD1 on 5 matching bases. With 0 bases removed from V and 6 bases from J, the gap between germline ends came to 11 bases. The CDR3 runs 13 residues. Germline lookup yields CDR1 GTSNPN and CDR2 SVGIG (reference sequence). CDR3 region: CAWSVRSGAEAFF. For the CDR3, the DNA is TGTGCCTGGAGTGTACGTTCGGGGGCTGAAGCTTTCTTT.

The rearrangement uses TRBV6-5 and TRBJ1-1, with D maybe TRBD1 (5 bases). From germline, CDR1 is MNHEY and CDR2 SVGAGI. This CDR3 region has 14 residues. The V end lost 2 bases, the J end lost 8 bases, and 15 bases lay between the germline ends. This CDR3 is CASSYRTGDDEAFF. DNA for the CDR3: TGTGCCAGCAGTTACAGGACGGGGGACGACGAAGCTTTCTTT.

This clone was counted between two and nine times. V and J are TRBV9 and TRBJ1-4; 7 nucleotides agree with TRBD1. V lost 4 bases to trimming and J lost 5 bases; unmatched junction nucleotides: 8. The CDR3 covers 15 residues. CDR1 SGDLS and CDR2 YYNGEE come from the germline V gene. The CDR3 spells CASSPTDRANEKLFF. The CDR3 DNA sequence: TGTGCCAGCAGCCCGACAGACAGGGCCAATGAAAAACTGTTTTTT.

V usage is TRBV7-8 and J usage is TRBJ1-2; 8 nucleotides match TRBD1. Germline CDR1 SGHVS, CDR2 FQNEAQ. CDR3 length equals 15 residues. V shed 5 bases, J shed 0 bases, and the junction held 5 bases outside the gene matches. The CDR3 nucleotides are TGTGCCAGCAGCCCTAGGACAGGGTCTAACTATGGCTACACCTTC. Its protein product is CASSPRTGSNYGYTF.

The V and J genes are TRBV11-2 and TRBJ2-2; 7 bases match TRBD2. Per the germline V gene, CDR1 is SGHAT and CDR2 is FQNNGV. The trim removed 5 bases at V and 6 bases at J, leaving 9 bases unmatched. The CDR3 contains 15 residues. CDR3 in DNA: TGTGCCAGCAGCCTCCGCCCGGGGGGAGCCGGGGAGCTGTTTTTT. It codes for CASSLRPGGAGELFF.

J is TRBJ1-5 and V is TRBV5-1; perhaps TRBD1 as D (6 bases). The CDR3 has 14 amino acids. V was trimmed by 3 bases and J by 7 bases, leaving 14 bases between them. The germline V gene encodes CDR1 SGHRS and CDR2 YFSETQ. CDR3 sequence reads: CASSSAGEGQPQHF. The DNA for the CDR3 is TGCGCCAGCAGCTCCGCAGGGGAAGGACAGCCCCAGCATTTT.

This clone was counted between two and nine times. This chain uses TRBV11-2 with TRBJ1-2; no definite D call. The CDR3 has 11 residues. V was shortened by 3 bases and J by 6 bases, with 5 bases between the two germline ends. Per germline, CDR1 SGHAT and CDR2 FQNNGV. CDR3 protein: CASSFRNGYTF. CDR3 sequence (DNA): TGTGCCAGCAGCTTCAGGAATGGCTACACCTTC.

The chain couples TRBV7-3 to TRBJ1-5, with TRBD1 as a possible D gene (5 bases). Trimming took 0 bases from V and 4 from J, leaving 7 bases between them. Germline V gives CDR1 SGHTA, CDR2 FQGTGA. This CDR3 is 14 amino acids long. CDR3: CASSLTGANQPQHF. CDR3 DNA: TGTGCCAGCAGCTTAACAGGGGCGAATCAGCCCCAGCATTTT.

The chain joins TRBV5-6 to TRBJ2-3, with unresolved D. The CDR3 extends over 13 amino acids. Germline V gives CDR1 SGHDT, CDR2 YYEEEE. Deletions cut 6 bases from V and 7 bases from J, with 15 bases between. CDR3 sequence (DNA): TGTGCCAGCACCCTAGAACGCGGATATACGCAGTATTTT. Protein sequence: CASTLERGYTQYF.

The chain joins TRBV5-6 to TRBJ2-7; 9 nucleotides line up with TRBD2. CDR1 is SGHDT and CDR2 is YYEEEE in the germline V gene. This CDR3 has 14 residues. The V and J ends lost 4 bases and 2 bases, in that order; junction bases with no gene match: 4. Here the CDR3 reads CASSLGLAPYEQYF. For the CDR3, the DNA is TGTGCCAGCAGCCTGGGACTAGCCCCCTACGAGCAGTACTTC.

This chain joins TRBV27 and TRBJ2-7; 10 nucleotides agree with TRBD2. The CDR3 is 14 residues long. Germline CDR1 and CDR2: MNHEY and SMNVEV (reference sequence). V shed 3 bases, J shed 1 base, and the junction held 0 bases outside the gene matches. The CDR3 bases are TGTGCCAGCAGTTTTAGCGGGAGGTCCTACGAGCAGTACTTC. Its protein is CASSFSGRSYEQYF.

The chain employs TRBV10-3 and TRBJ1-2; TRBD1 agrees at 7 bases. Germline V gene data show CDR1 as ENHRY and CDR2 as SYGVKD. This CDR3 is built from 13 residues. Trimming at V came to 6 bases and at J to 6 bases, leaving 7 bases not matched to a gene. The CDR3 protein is CAISAGQGDGYTF. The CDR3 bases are TGTGCCATCAGCGCGGGGCAGGGGGATGGCTACACCTTC.

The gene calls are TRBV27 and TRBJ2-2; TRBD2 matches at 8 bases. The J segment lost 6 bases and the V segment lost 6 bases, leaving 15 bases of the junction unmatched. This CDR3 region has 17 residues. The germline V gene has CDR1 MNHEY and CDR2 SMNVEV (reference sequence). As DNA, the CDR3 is TGTGCCAGCAGCTTTCGAGCGGGAGATGGCCGTGCCGGGGAGCTGTTTTTT. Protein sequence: CASSFRAGDGRAGELFF.

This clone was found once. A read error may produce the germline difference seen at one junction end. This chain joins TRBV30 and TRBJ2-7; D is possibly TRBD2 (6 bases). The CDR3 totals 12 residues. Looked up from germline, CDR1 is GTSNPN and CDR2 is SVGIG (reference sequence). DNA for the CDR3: TGTGCCTCGAGTGGAGGGTCATACGAGCAGTACTTC. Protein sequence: CASSGGSYEQYF. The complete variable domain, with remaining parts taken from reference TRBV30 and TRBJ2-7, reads SQTIHQWPATLVQPVGSPLSLECTVEGTSNPNLYWYRQAAGRGLQLLFYSVGIGQISSEVPQNLSASRPQDRQFILSSKKLLLSDSGFYLCASSGGSYEQYFGPGTRLTVT.

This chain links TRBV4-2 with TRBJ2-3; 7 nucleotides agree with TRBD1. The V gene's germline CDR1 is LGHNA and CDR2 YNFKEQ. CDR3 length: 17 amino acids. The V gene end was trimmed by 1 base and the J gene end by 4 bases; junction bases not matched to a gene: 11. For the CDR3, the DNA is TGTGCCAGCAGCCAAGTAGCCCAGGGGGTGTTTTCAGATACGCAGTATTTT. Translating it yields CASSQVAQGVFSDTQYF.

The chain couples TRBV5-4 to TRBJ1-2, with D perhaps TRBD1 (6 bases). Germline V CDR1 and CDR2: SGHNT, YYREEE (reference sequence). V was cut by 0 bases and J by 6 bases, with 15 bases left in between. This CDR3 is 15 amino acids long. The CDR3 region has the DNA TGTGCCAGCAGCTTGGGAGGGGGACGGGCGAATGGCTACACCTTC. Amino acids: CASSLGGGRANGYTF. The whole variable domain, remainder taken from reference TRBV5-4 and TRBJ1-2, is ETGVTQSPTHLIKTRGQQVTLRCSSQSGHNTVSWYQQALGQGPQFIFQYYREEENGRGNFPPRFSGLQFPNYSSELNVNALELDDSALYLCASSLGGGRANGYTFGSGTRLTVV.

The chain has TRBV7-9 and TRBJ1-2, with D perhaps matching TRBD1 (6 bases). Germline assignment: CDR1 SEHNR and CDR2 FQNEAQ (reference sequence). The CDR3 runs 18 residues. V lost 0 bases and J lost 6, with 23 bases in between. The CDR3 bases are TGTGCCAGCAGCTTAGCTGGGGGGCTAAGGGACTATTTAGATGGCTACACCTTC. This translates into CASSLAGGLRDYLDGYTF. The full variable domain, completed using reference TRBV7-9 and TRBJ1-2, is DTGVSQNPRHKITKRGQNVTFRCDPISEHNRLYWYRQTLGQGPEFLTYFQNEAQLEKSRLLSDRFSAERPKGSFSTLEIQRTEQGDSAMYLCASSLAGGLRDYLDGYTFGSGTRLTVV.

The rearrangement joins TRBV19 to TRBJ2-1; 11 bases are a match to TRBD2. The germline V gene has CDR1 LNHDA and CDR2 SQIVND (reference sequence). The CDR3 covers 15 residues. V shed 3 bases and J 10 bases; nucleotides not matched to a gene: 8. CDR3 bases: TGTGCCAGTAGTATTGTAGCGGGAGGGCCCGACGAGCAGTTCTTC. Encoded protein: CASSIVAGGPDEQFF.

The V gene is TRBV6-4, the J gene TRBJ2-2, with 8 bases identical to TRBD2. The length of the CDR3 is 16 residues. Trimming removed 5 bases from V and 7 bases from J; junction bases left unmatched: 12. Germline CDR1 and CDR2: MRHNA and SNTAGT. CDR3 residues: CASSNTAGERSGELFF. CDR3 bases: TGTGCCAGCAGTAACACAGCGGGAGAGCGAAGCGGGGAGCTGTTTTTT.